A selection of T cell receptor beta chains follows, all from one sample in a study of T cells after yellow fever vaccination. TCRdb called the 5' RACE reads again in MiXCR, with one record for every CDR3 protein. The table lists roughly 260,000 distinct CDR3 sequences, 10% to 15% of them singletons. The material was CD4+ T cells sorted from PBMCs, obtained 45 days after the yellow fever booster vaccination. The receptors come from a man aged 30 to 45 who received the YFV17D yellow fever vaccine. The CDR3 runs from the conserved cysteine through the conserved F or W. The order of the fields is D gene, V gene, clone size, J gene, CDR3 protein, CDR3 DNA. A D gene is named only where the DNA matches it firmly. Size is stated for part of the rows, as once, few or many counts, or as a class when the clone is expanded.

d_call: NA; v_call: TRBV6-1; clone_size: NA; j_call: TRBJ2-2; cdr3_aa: CASSAQRLVAGELFF; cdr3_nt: TGTGCCAGCAGTGCCCAGCGACTAGTGGCCGGGGAGCTGTTTTTT
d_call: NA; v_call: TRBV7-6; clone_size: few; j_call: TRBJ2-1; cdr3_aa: CASSLTGTAPNEQFF; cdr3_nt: TGTGCCAGCAGCTTAACCGGGACTGCGCCCAATGAGCAGTTCTTC
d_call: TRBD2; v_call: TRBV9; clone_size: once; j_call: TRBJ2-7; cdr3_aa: CASSVEGREGLFYEQYF; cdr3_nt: TGTGCCAGCAGCGTAGAGGGGCGGGAGGGCCTCTTCTACGAGCAGTACTTC
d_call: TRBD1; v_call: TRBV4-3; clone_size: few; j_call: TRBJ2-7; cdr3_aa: CASSQDPGQGDYEQYF; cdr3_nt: TGCGCCAGCAGCCAAGACCCGGGACAGGGGGACTACGAGCAGTACTTC
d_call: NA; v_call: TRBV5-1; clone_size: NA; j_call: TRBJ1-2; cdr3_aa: CASSFVSNRNYGYNF; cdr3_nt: TGCGCCAGCAGCTTTGTGTCAAATCGAAACTATGGCTACAACTTC
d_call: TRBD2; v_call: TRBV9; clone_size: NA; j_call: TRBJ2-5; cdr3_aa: CASSLRPSGGETQNF; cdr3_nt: TGTGCCAGCAGCCTTAGGCCTAGCGGGGGTGAGACCCAGAACTTC
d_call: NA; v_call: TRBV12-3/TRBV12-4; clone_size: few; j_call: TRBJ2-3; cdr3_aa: CASSFVPRTASTDTQYF; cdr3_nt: TGTGCCAGCAGTTTTGTCCCGAGGACAGCCAGCACAGATACGCAGTATTTT
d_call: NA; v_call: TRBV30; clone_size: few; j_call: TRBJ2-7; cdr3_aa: CAWSALDEQYF; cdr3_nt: TGTGCCTGGAGTGCTTTAGACGAGCAGTACTTC
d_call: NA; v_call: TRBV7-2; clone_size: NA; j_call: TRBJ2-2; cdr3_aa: CASTSKQTGDTGELFF; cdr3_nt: TGTGCCAGCACCTCCAAGCAGACAGGCGACACCGGGGAGCTGTTTTTT
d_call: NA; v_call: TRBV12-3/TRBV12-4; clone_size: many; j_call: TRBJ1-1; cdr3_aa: CASSAAGLTEAFF; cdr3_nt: TGTGCCAGCAGCGCTGCGGGGCTCACTGAAGCTTTCTTT
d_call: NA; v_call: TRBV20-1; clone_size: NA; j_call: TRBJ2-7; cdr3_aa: CSARDWGLAENYEQYF; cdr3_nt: TGCAGTGCTAGAGATTGGGGGCTAGCGGAGAACTACGAGCAGTACTTC
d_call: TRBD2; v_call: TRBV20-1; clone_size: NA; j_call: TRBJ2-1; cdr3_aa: CSATGTSGRAMVEQFF; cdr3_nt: TGCAGTGCTACCGGGACTAGCGGGAGGGCCATGGTTGAGCAGTTCTTC
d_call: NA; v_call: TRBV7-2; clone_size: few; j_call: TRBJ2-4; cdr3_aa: CASSTGTQKNIQYF; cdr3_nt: TGTGCCAGCAGCACCGGGACTCAAAAAAACATTCAGTACTTC
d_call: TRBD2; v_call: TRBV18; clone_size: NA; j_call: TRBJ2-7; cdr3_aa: CASSPNQGRTSGNSEQYF; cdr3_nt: TGTGCCAGCTCACCCAACCAGGGGAGGACTAGCGGGAATTCCGAGCAGTACTTC
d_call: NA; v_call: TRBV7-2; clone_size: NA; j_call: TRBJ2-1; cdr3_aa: CASSLASSGPYNEQFF; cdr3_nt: TGTGCCAGCAGCTTAGCTTCCTCAGGGCCTTACAATGAGCAGTTCTTC
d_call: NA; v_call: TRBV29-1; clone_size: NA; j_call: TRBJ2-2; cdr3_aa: CSVSGNTVELFF; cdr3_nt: TGCAGCGTTTCAGGGAACACCGTGGAGCTGTTTTTT
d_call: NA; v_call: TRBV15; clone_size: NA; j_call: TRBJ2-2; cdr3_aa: CATSREARTNTGELFF; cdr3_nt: TGTGCCACCAGCAGAGAAGCCAGAACGAACACCGGGGAGCTGTTTTTT
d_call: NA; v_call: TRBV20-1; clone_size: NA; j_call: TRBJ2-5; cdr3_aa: CSARDAAGSETQYF; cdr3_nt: TGCAGTGCTAGAGATGCGGCAGGGTCAGAGACCCAGTACTTC
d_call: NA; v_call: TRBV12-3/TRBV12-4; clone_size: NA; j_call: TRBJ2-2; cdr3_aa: CASRDFPGELFF; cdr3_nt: TGTGCCAGCAGGGATTTCCCCGGGGAGCTGTTTTTT
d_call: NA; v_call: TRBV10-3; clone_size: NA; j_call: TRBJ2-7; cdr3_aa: CAISDHGDEQYF; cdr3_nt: TGTGCCATCAGTGATCACGGGGACGAGCAGTACTTC
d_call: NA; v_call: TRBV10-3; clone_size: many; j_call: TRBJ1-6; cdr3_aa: CAISELGAGSPLHF; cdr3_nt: TGTGCCATCAGTGAATTGGGGGCAGGTTCACCCCTCCACTTT
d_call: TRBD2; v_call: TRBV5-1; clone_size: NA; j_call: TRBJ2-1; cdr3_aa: CASSFPSGINEQFF; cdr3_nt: TGCGCCAGCAGCTTTCCTAGCGGGATTAATGAGCAGTTCTTC
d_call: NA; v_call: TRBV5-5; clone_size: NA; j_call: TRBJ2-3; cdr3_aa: CASSTHGAGEDWGTQYF; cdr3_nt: TGTGCCAGCAGCACCCATGGGGCAGGGGAAGATTGGGGTACGCAGTATTTT
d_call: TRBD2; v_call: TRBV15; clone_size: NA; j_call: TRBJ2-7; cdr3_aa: CATSAQQRPGGEQYF; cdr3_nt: TGTGCCACCAGCGCGCAACAGAGGCCGGGGGGCGAGCAGTACTTC
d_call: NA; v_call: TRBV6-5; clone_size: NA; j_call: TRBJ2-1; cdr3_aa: CASSYGQGHSYNEQFF; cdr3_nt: TGTGCCAGCAGTTACGGTCAGGGCCATTCCTACAATGAGCAGTTCTTC
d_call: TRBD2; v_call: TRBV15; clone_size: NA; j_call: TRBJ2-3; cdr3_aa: CATSRLTSGTDTQYF; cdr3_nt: TGTGCCACCAGCAGGTTGACTAGCGGTACAGATACGCAGTATTTT
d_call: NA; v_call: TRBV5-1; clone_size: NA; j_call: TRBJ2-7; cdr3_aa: CASSLAIGYEQYF; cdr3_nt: TGCGCCAGCAGCTTGGCCATCGGGTACGAGCAGTACTTC
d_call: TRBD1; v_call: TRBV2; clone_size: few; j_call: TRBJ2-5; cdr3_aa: CASLVLAGGFETQYF; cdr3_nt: TGTGCCAGCCTAGTCTTGGCAGGGGGCTTTGAGACCCAGTACTTC
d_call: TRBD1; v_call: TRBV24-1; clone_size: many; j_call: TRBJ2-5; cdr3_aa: CATSDSGQGGGETQYF; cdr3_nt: TGTGCCACCAGTGATTCTGGACAGGGAGGCGGCGAGACCCAGTACTTC
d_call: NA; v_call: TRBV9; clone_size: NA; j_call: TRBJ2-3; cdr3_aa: CASSVAAAYPDTQYF; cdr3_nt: TGTGCCAGCAGCGTAGCCGCGGCTTACCCAGATACGCAGTATTTT
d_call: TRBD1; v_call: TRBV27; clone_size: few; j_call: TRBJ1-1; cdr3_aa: CASSFSRTGGADTEAFF; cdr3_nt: TGTGCCAGCAGTTTCTCCAGGACAGGGGGCGCAGACACTGAAGCTTTCTTT
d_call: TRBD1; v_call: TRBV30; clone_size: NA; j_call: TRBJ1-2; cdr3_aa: CASDRRSNYGYTF; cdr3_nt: TGTGCCTCGGACAGGCGAAGTAACTATGGCTACACCTTC
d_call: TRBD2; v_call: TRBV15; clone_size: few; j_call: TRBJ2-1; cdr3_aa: CATGLVAGAGEQFF; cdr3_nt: TGTGCCACTGGACTAGTGGCGGGAGCGGGTGAGCAGTTCTTC
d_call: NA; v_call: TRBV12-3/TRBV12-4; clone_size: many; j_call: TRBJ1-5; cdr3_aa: CASSLGNQPQHF; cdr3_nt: TGTGCCAGCAGTCTCGGGAATCAGCCCCAGCATTTT
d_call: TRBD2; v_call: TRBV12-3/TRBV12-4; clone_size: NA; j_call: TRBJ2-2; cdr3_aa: CASGDPRLASIGELFF; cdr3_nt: TGTGCCAGCGGAGACCCCAGACTAGCAAGCATCGGGGAGCTGTTTTTT
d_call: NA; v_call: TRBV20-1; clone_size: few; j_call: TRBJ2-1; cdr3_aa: CSASGLTRGNEQFF; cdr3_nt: TGCAGTGCTAGCGGGCTAACCCGGGGCAATGAGCAGTTCTTC
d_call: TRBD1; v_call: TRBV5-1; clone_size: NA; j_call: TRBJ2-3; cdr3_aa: CASSSGTGTDTQYF; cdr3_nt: TGCGCCAGCAGCTCAGGGACAGGGACAGATACGCAGTATTTT
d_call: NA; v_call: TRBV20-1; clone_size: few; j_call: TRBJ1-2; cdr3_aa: CSARDFPLTSNGYTF; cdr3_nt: TGCAGTGCTAGAGATTTCCCTCTGACCTCTAATGGCTACACCTTC
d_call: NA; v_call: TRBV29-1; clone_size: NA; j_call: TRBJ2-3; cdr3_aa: CSVENLLTDTQYF; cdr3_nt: TGCAGCGTTGAAAACCTACTCACAGATACGCAGTATTTT
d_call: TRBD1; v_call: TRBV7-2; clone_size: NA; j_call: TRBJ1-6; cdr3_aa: CASSLQGVPKSPLHF; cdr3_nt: TGTGCCAGCAGCCTCCAGGGGGTCCCTAAATCACCCCTCCACTTT
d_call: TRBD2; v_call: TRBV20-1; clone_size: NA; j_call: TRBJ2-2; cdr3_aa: CSARGLAGGANTGELFF; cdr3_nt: TGCAGTGCTAGAGGACTAGCGGGAGGCGCGAACACCGGGGAGCTGTTTTTT
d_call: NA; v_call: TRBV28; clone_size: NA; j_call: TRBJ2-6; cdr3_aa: CASTPGANVLTF; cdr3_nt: TGTGCCAGCACCCCTGGGGCCAACGTCCTGACTTTC
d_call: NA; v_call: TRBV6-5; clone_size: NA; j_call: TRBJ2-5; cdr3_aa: CASSYDPTGRTSRETQYF; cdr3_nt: TGTGCCAGCAGTTATGACCCGACAGGGAGGACTAGTAGAGAGACCCAGTACTTC
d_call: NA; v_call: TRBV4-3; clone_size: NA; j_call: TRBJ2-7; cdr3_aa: CASSHGALGQYF; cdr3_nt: TGCGCCAGCAGCCATGGTGCACTAGGGCAGTACTTC
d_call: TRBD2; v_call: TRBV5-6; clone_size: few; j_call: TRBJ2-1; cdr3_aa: CASSLYPGLEYNEQFF; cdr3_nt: TGTGCCAGCAGTTTATACCCGGGACTAGAGTACAATGAGCAGTTCTTC
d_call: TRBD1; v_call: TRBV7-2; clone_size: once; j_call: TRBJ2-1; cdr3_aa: CASTERGQGFYEQFF; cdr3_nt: TGTGCCAGCACGGAGAGGGGACAGGGGTTCTATGAGCAGTTCTTC
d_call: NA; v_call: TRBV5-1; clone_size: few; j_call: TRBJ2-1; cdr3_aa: CASSRDSRTLGEQFF; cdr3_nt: TGCGCCAGCAGCCGGGACTCCCGGACTTTGGGTGAGCAGTTCTTC
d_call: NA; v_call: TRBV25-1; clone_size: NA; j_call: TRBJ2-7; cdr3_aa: CASSGQASSYEQYF; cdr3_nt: TGTGCCAGCAGTGGGCAGGCGTCCTCCTACGAGCAGTACTTC
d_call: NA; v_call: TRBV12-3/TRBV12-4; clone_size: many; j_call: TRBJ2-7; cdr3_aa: CASRWDGTATEQYF; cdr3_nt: TGTGCCAGCCGCTGGGATGGAACGGCTACGGAGCAGTACTTC